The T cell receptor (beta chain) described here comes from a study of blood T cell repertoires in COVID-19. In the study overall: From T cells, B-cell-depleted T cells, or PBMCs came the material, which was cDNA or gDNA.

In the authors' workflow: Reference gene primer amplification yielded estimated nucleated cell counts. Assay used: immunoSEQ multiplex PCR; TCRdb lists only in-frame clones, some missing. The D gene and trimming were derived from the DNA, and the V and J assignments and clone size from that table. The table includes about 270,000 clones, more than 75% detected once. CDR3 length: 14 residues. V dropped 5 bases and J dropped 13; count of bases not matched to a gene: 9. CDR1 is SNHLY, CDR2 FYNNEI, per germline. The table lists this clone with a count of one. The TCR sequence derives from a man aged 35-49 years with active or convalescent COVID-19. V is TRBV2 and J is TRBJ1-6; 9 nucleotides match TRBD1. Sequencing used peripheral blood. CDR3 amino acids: CASSRGPGQGPLHF. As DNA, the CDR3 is TGTGCCAGCAGTAGGGGGCCGGGACAGGGTCCCCTCCACTTT.